These T cell receptor beta chains were read from a single sample in a study of T cell repertoires in cytomegalovirus infection. TCRdb reanalysed the reads using MiXCR and keeps one entry per CDR3 protein. Of about 180,000 distinct CDR3 sequences in the sample, about a sixth were seen once. The specimen sequenced was CD8+ T cells from PBMCs. The origin of the receptors is a human donor in good health (CMV status not recorded). Some clones in this sample may be carry-over from other donors' samples. Each CDR3 is given with its conserved first and last residue. The D gene is left open where the match is weak. Clone size is not always given. Where it is, it says once, few, many or a class for expanded clones.

size: few
D: TRBD1
V: TRBV6-1
J: TRBJ2-3
length: 14
CDR3: CASRIGTDTDTQYF
DNA: TGTGCCAGCAGGATTGGGACAGACACAGATACGCAGTATTTT

size: -
D: TRBD1
V: TRBV12-3/TRBV12-4
J: TRBJ2-1
length: 13
CDR3: CASSSDRGWEQFF
DNA: TGTGCCAGCAGTTCGGACAGGGGTTGGGAGCAGTTCTTC

size: few
D: -
V: TRBV29-1
J: TRBJ2-7
length: 13
CDR3: CSVAGRSPGEQYF
DNA: TGCAGCGTTGCGGGCAGGTCCCCGGGGGAGCAGTACTTC

size: -
D: TRBD1
V: TRBV7-2
J: TRBJ2-1
length: 17
CDR3: CASSLKGPGGFYNEQFF
DNA: TGTGCCAGCAGCTTAAAGGGGCCAGGGGGCTTCTACAATGAGCAGTTCTTC

size: few
D: -
V: TRBV20-1
J: TRBJ2-7
length: 15
CDR3: CSARVATGFAYEQYF
DNA: TGCAGTGCTAGGGTCGCGACAGGATTCGCCTACGAGCAGTACTTC

size: -
D: -
V: TRBV7-2
J: TRBJ2-1
length: 17
CDR3: CASSPSGGRSSYNEQFF
DNA: TGTGCCAGCAGCCCCTCCGGGGGGCGAAGCTCCTACAATGAGCAGTTCTTC

size: few
D: TRBD2
V: TRBV5-6
J: TRBJ2-1
length: 15
CDR3: CASSRGGPSYNEQFF
DNA: TGTGCCAGCAGCCGCGGGGGGCCCTCCTACAATGAGCAGTTCTTC

size: -
D: -
V: TRBV5-1
J: TRBJ2-7
length: 14
CDR3: CASSFRQASYEQYF
DNA: TGCGCCAGCAGCTTTAGACAGGCCTCCTACGAGCAGTACTTC

size: few
D: TRBD1
V: TRBV12-3/TRBV12-4
J: TRBJ1-1
length: 17
CDR3: CASRRDRGIVRNTEAFF
DNA: TGTGCCAGCCGACGGGACAGGGGGATAGTTAGGAACACTGAAGCTTTCTTT

size: -
D: -
V: TRBV28
J: TRBJ1-3
length: 16
CDR3: CASSTRQWVSGNTIYF
DNA: TGTGCCAGCAGTACCAGACAGTGGGTATCTGGAAACACCATATATTTT

size: -
D: -
V: TRBV7-2
J: TRBJ1-2
length: 17
CDR3: CASSLTRGKADHYGYTF
DNA: TGTGCCAGCAGCTTAACCAGGGGAAAAGCTGATCACTATGGCTACACCTTC

size: -
D: -
V: TRBV20-1
J: TRBJ2-1
length: 14
CDR3: CSAREPLLGNEQFF
DNA: TGCAGTGCTAGAGAGCCCCTACTAGGCAATGAGCAGTTCTTC

size: -
D: TRBD1
V: TRBV7-8
J: TRBJ2-1
length: 14
CDR3: CASSTGGTYNEQFF
DNA: TGTGCCAGCAGCACAGGGGGAACCTACAATGAGCAGTTCTTC

size: few
D: -
V: TRBV7-9
J: TRBJ2-1
length: 12
CDR3: CASSWDGNEQFF
DNA: TGTGCCAGCAGCTGGGACGGGAATGAGCAGTTCTTC

size: -
D: -
V: TRBV11-2
J: TRBJ1-2
length: 11
CDR3: CASSLEGGYTF
DNA: TGTGCCAGCAGCTTGGAGGGTGGCTACACCTTC

size: few
D: -
V: TRBV24-1
J: TRBJ2-7
length: 14
CDR3: CATSDSAATYEQYF
DNA: TGTGCCACCAGTGATTCGGCAGCGACCTACGAGCAGTACTTC

size: -
D: -
V: TRBV11-2
J: TRBJ2-7
length: 17
CDR3: CASSFKEGTASSYEQYF
DNA: TGTGCCAGCAGCTTTAAAGAAGGGACGGCCAGCTCCTACGAGCAGTACTTC

size: -
D: -
V: TRBV7-9
J: TRBJ1-5
length: 14
CDR3: CASSPTQGVQPQHF
DNA: TGTGCCAGCAGCCCAACACAGGGTGTTCAGCCCCAGCATTTT

size: -
D: -
V: TRBV5-1
J: TRBJ2-7
length: 15
CDR3: CASSLNRANYYEQYF
DNA: TGCGCCAGCAGCTTGAACAGGGCAAATTATTACGAGCAGTACTTC